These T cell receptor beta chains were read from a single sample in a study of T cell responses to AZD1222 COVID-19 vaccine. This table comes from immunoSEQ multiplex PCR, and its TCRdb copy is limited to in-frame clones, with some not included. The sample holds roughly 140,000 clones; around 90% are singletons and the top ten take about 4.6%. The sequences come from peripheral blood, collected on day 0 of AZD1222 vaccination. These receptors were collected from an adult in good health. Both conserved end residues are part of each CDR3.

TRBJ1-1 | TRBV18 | CASSPNPTGANTEAFF
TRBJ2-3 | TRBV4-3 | CASNAGVWARPDTQYF
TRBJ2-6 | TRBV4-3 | CASSQALSGANVLTF
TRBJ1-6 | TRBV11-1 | CASSDLGQGLNSPLHF
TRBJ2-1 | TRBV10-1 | CASRVSGRYNEQFF
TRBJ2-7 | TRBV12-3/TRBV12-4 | CASRGTYEQYF
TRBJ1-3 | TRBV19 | CASSRQNTGNTIYF
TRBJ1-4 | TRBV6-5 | CASMSPSRPHEKLFF
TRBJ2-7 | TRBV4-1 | CASSQVTGLYEQYF
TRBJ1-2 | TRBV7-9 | CASRSGTAYGYTF
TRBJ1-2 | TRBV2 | CASFAGGELGYTF
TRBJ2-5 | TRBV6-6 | CASSSGVGQETQYF
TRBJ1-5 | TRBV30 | CAWSLGTGNQPQHF
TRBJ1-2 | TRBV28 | CASSLRDSLNYGYTF
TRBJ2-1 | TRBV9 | CASSGRPPRSGIYNEQFF
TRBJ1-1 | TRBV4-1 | CASSQEGMNTEAFF
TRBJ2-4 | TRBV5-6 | CASSLISGKNIQYF
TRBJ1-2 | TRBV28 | CASSYGGANYGYTF
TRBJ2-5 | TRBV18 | CASSPGGKETQYF
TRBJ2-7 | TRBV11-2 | CASSLTGNEQYF
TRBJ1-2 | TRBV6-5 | CASSFRTGSDGYTF
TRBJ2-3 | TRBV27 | CASSPGTDFTDTQYF
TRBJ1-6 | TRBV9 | CASSVGGDNSPLHF
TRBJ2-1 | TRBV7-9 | CASSPQGLHSYNEQFF
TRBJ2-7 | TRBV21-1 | CASSNVTSGKLHSYEQYF
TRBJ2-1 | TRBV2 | CASSARTRLAGAPFPEQFF
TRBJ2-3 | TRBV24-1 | CATSDPGTSDTQYF
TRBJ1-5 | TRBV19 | CASKQVDNQPQHF
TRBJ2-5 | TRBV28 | CASGIGGRLQETQYF
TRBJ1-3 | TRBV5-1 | CASSSYSGNTIYF
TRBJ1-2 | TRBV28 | CASHRENYGYTF
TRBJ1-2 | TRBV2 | CASSESGRNYGYTF
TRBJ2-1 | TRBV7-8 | CASSLGWGRRYEQFF
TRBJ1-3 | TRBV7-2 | CASSLTGNTIYF
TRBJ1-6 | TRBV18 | CASSPGVDSPLHF
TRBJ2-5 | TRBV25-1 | CASSAPTGVGETQYF
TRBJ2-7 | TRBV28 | CASSLDGTPTYEQYF
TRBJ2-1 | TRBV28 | CASSSLDRAGVDNEQFF
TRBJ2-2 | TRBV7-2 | CASSSRLNSNTGELFF
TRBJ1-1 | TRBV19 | CASSIGGGRAEAFF
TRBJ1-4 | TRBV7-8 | CASSLKDRGREKLFF
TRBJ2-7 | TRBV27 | CASSLSQTLSYEQYF
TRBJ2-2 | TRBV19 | CASNPNPSGELFF
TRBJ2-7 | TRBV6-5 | CASSKSDRRIEQYF
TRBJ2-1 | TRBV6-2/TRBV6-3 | CASSRVTGGDEQFF
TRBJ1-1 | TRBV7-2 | CASAWTAMNTEAFF
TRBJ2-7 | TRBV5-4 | CASSLGVGMVSYEQYF
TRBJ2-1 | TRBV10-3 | CAISGTLTSYNEQFF
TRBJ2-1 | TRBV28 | CASSSNQVAGLMDEQFF
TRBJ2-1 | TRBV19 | CASSISGRVNEQFF